What follows describes a single TCR beta chain. The data are from a study of CD8 T cells in Susac syndrome. Negative isolation yielded CD8+ and CD4+ T cells; FACS enriched TEMRA cells. This CDR3 comprises 13 residues. From germline, CDR1 is DFQATT and CDR2 SNEGSKA (reference sequence). Trimming took off 3 bases at V and 1 base at J, with 8 bases between the two ends. RNA was extracted with the RNeasy kit, and a quantity of about 0.5 to 1 ug was reverse transcribed using random hexamers. Coverage of TCR beta CDR3 amplification by immunoSEQ multiplex PCR extended to 54 Vbeta and 13 Jbeta. Using its own MiXCR run on the immunoSEQ multiplex PCR reads, TCRdb lists one record per CDR3 protein. The sample shows a few hundred thousand distinct CDR3 sequences, approximately 95% of them seen only once.

This receptor was taken from a human donor with multiple sclerosis. J is TRBJ2-3 and V is TRBV20-1; D is uncertain. Sequencing was carried out using CD4+ T cells from PBMCs. CDR3 residues: CSARDGRTDTQYF. The CDR3 coding sequence is TGCAGTGCTAGGGATGGGCGCACAGATACGCAGTATTTT.